Listed below are T cell receptor beta chains from one sample, sequenced in a study of blood T cell repertoires in COVID-19. The repertoire was sequenced with immunoSEQ multiplex PCR; TCRdb's copy has only in-frame clones and lacks some. This sample has 96,000 or so clones, with roughly 79% found just once. The material sequenced was peripheral blood. The source of these receptors is a man at least 80 years old with COVID-19, enrolled during active disease. Both conserved end residues are part of each CDR3. D genes are given only for firm matches. Clone size is not always given. Where it is, it says once, few, many or a class for expanded clones.

- | - | TRBJ1-6 | TRBV10-2 | 16 | CASSEPRTANNSPLHF | TGCGCCAGCAGTGAGCCTCGGACAGCTAATAATTCACCCCTCCACTTT
- | TRBD1 | TRBJ2-7 | TRBV2 | 15 | CASSDRTGGISEQYF | TGTGCCAGCAGTGACCGGACAGGGGGCATATCCGAGCAGTACTTC
- | TRBD2 | TRBJ2-5 | TRBV30 | 15 | CAWTLGGLGRETQYF | TGTGCCTGGACTTTGGGGGGGTTAGGTAGAGAGACCCAGTACTTC
once | TRBD2 | TRBJ2-3 | TRBV27 | 15 | CASSLFAGGTDTQYF | TGTGCCAGCAGTTTATTCGCGGGGGGGACAGATACGCAGTATTTT
once | - | TRBJ2-1 | TRBV15 | 12 | CATSRDTGEQFF | TGTGCCACCAGCAGAGATACGGGGGAGCAGTTCTTC
- | TRBD2 | TRBJ2-4 | TRBV19 | 18 | CASTPGLAGVGGKNIQYF | TGTGCCAGTACCCCGGGACTAGCGGGAGTAGGGGGTAAAAACATTCAGTACTTC
- | TRBD1 | TRBJ1-1 | TRBV29-1 | 17 | CSGKLRTGNDYNSEAFF | TGCAGCGGAAAACTAAGGACAGGGAATGATTATAACTCTGAAGCTTTCTTT
- | - | TRBJ1-2 | TRBV6-1 | 13 | CASSPRENYGYTF | TGTGCCAGCAGCCCCAGGGAAAACTATGGCTACACCTTC
- | TRBD1 | TRBJ1-1 | TRBV19 | 17 | CATRGWDRGRGNTEAFF | TGTGCCACCCGTGGTTGGGACAGGGGTCGGGGGAACACTGAAGCTTTCTTT
- | - | TRBJ1-2 | TRBV5-4 | 13 | CASSLGQGDGYTF | TGTGCCAGCAGCTTGGGGCAGGGCGATGGCTACACCTTC
- | - | TRBJ1-6 | TRBV5-1 | 17 | CASSLGGLSSYNSPLHF | TGCGCCAGCAGCTTAGGAGGTTTGAGCTCCTATAATTCACCCCTCCACTTT
few | TRBD2 | TRBJ2-1 | TRBV19 | 16 | CASSSRRAGSRNEQFF | TGTGCCAGTAGTTCACGACGAGCGGGGAGCCGCAATGAGCAGTTCTTC
- | - | TRBJ2-3 | TRBV7-2 | 14 | CASREGGSTDTQYF | TGTGCCAGCAGAGAGGGGGGGAGCACAGATACGCAGTATTTT
- | TRBD2 | TRBJ2-7 | TRBV11-1 | 18 | CASSLASLAGSFSYEQYF | TGTGCCAGCAGCTTAGCGAGTCTAGCGGGGTCCTTCTCCTACGAGCAGTACTTC
once | TRBD1 | TRBJ2-5 | TRBV27 | 15 | CASRLAGQGGETQYF | TGTGCCAGCAGGCTTGCGGGACAGGGGGGAGAGACCCAGTACTTC
- | TRBD1 | TRBJ2-2 | TRBV14 | 15 | CASSRGQGWTGELFF | TGTGCCAGCAGCCGCGGACAGGGATGGACCGGGGAGCTGTTTTTT
- | TRBD2 | TRBJ2-1 | TRBV3-1/TRBV3-2 | 15 | CASSQGGRAYNEQFF | TGTGCCAGCAGCCAAGGTGGGAGGGCCTACAATGAGCAGTTCTTC
- | - | TRBJ2-3 | TRBV6-2/TRBV6-3 | 16 | CASSYDPRGSTDTQYF | TGTGCCAGCAGTTACGATCCGCGGGGCTCCACAGATACGCAGTATTTT
- | - | TRBJ1-2 | TRBV5-6 | 12 | CASSVDSYGYTF | TGTGCCAGCAGCGTGGACAGCTATGGCTACACCTTC
- | - | TRBJ1-3 | TRBV30 | 14 | CAWSVRGSGNTIYF | TGTGCCTGGAGTGTAAGGGGTTCTGGAAACACCATATATTTT
- | - | TRBJ1-6 | TRBV30 | 14 | CAWRGGTFYSPLHF | TGTGCCTGGAGGGGGGGGACTTTTTATTCACCCCTCCACTTT
once | TRBD1 | TRBJ2-7 | TRBV9 | 14 | CASSPGTGSHEQYF | TGTGCCAGCAGCCCCGGGACAGGGTCCCACGAGCAGTACTTC
- | - | TRBJ2-6 | TRBV7-3 | 15 | CASSLLRSGANVLTF | TGTGCCAGCAGCTTACTCAGGTCCGGGGCCAACGTCCTGACTTTC
- | - | TRBJ2-7 | TRBV4-2 | 13 | CASSQVPYYEQYF | TGTGCCAGCAGCCAAGTCCCCTACTACGAGCAGTACTTC
- | - | TRBJ1-2 | TRBV30 | 12 | CAWTDRRVGYTF | TGTGCCTGGACGGACAGAAGGGTTGGCTACACCTTC
- | - | TRBJ2-3 | TRBV29-1 | 11 | CSVQGPDTQYF | TGCAGCGTTCAGGGCCCAGATACGCAGTATTTT
- | TRBD1 | TRBJ1-2 | TRBV11-2 | 14 | CASSLERQGHGYTF | TGTGCCAGCAGCTTAGAGAGACAGGGCCATGGCTACACCTTC
- | - | TRBJ1-2 | TRBV6-5 | 13 | CASSYSQGGGYTF | TGTGCCAGCAGTTACTCACAGGGCGGTGGCTACACCTTC
- | - | TRBJ1-6 | TRBV7-3 | 13 | CASSSDRNSPLHF | TGTGCCAGCAGCTCCGACAGAAATTCACCCCTCCACTTT
- | TRBD2 | TRBJ2-2 | TRBV27 | 17 | CASSPRLAGVFTGELFF | TGTGCCAGCAGTCCTAGACTAGCGGGAGTATTTACCGGGGAGCTGTTTTTT
- | TRBD2 | TRBJ2-1 | TRBV5-1 | 15 | CASSLEISGRNEQFF | TGCGCCAGCAGCTTGGAGATTAGCGGGAGAAATGAGCAGTTCTTC
- | TRBD2 | TRBJ2-2 | TRBV5-5 | 16 | CASSLSGLAITGELFF | TGTGCCAGCAGCTTGTCTGGACTAGCGATCACCGGGGAGCTGTTTTTT
- | TRBD1 | TRBJ1-2 | TRBV4-3 | 15 | CASSQNLDRVAGYTF | TGCGCCAGCAGCCAAAACTTAGACAGGGTGGCCGGCTACACCTTC
- | - | TRBJ2-7 | TRBV7-9 | 14 | CASSLVAGSDEQYF | TGTGCCAGCAGCTTAGTCGCGGGGTCTGATGAGCAGTACTTC
- | - | TRBJ1-5 | TRBV20-1 | 12 | CSASSGGRPQHF | TGCAGTGCTAGTTCGGGGGGCCGGCCCCAGCATTTT
few | TRBD1 | TRBJ1-3 | TRBV7-8 | 20 | CASSLALGQGVFLSGNTIYF | TGTGCCAGCAGCTTAGCGCTGGGACAGGGGGTTTTTTTGTCTGGAAACACCATATATTTT
few | TRBD1 | TRBJ1-1 | TRBV5-1 | 14 | CASSPGQGPTEAFF | TGCGCCAGCAGCCCTGGACAGGGTCCCACTGAAGCTTTCTTT
few | - | TRBJ1-6 | TRBV3-1/TRBV3-2 | 14 | CASSREGGALALHF | TGTGCCAGCAGCCGGGAAGGGGGAGCGTTGGCCCTCCACTTT
- | TRBD1 | TRBJ1-5 | TRBV6-1 | 17 | CASSGSGTGGSNQPQHF | TGTGCCAGCAGTGGAAGTGGGACAGGTGGGAGCAATCAGCCCCAGCATTTT
- | - | TRBJ1-2 | TRBV9 | 12 | CASSEEGRGYTF | TGTGCCAGCAGCGAGGAGGGTCGGGGCTACACCTTC
- | TRBD1 | TRBJ2-5 | TRBV11-2 | 17 | CASSPRRGQGAKETQYF | TGTGCCAGCAGCCCCCGGCGTGGACAGGGGGCAAAAGAGACCCAGTACTTC
- | - | TRBJ1-5 | TRBV27 | 16 | CASSTGTPFSNQPQHF | TGTGCCAGCAGTACTGGGACACCTTTTAGCAATCAGCCCCAGCATTTT
once | TRBD1 | TRBJ1-5 | TRBV27 | 15 | CASRQGQGVSQPQHF | TGTGCCAGCAGACAGGGACAGGGGGTGAGTCAGCCCCAGCATTTT
- | - | TRBJ1-2 | TRBV12-3/TRBV12-4 | 13 | CASSSRLDYGYTF | TGTGCCAGCAGTTCCCGGTTGGACTATGGCTACACCTTC
- | - | TRBJ1-2 | TRBV6-5 | 12 | CASSRANYGYTF | TGTGCCAGCAGCAGGGCTAACTATGGCTACACCTTC
- | TRBD2 | TRBJ2-7 | TRBV30 | 14 | CAWSVLAGSYEQYF | TGTGCCTGGAGTGTTTTAGCGGGCTCCTACGAGCAGTACTTC
few | TRBD1 | TRBJ2-3 | TRBV7-3 | 15 | CASSLGRGQTDTQYF | TGTGCCAGCAGCTTGGGCAGGGGGCAAACAGATACGCAGTATTTT
- | - | TRBJ2-3 | TRBV12-3/TRBV12-4 | 11 | CASTKRDTQYF | TGTGCCAGCACCAAGAGAGATACGCAGTATTTT
few | - | TRBJ2-3 | TRBV28 | 13 | CASSLRQLDTQYF | TGTGCCAGCAGCCTAAGACAGTTAGATACGCAGTATTTT
few | TRBD1 | TRBJ2-5 | TRBV3-1/TRBV3-2 | 16 | CASSQKQGYYQETQYF | TGTGCCAGCAGCCAAAAACAGGGGTACTACCAAGAGACCCAGTACTTC
once | TRBD1 | TRBJ2-7 | TRBV10-3 | 14 | CAISAPDRGREQYF | TGTGCCATCAGTGCCCCTGACAGGGGTCGGGAGCAGTACTTC
- | TRBD1 | TRBJ1-1 | TRBV7-9 | 17 | CASSLAPGGGVNTEAFF | TGTGCCAGCAGCTTAGCGCCCGGAGGGGGCGTGAACACTGAAGCTTTCTTT
- | - | TRBJ2-3 | TRBV2 | 15 | CASRFGRSNTDTQYF | TGTGCCAGCAGGTTCGGGAGATCCAACACAGATACGCAGTATTTT
- | TRBD1 | TRBJ1-1 | TRBV5-6 | 12 | CASSVVTGVTFF | TGTGCCAGCAGCGTTGTTACAGGGGTAACTTTCTTT
- | TRBD1 | TRBJ1-2 | TRBV10-3 | 15 | CAISDSGGRDYGYTF | TGTGCCATCAGTGATTCAGGGGGCAGAGACTATGGCTACACCTTC